Following are 4 T cell receptor beta chains from one sample sequenced in a study of cytomegalovirus exposure and HLA in healthy donors (dated by TCRdb to between 2016 and 2019). Receptor amplification or capture employed the immunoSEQ multiplex PCR assay. The multiplex PCR relied on a mix of 60 forward primers for TCR Vbeta segments and 13 reverse primers for TCR Jbeta segments. TCRdb's version of the immuneACCESS table is confined to in-frame rearrangements and falls short of the full clone set. An unresolved V gene accounts for under half of the shortfall where checked; the remainder is of unknown origin. The sample table holds about 150,000 clones, of which more than 70% were seen once. The ten top clones hold around 2% of the sample. The sample comprised PBMCs. These receptors were collected from a man under 40 in good health and CMV-seronegative.

This clone was seen just once. The V and J genes are TRBV5-6 and TRBJ2-1, with TRBD2 identical over 16 bases. V shed 4 bases, J shed 10 bases, and the junction held 11 bases outside the gene matches. CDR3 length: 17 amino acids. Looked up from germline, CDR1 is SGHDT and CDR2 is YYEEEE. The CDR3 DNA reads TGTGCCAGCAGCCCGGGGACTAGCGGGAGGGTAGAGTGGGAGCAGTTCTTC. Protein product: CASSPGTSGRVEWEQFF. Filled out from reference TRBV5-6 and TRBJ2-1, the complete variable domain reads DAGVTQSPTHLIKTRGQQVTLRCSPKSGHDTVSWYQQALGQGPQFIFQYYEEEERQRGNFPDRFSGHQFPNYSSELNVNALLLGDSALYLCASSPGTSGRVEWEQFFGPGTRLTVL.

The J gene is TRBJ2-1, the V gene TRBV6-5; the match to TRBD1 covers 11 bases. Germline trimming cut 0 bases from V and 7 bases from J; bases unmatched to any gene: 5. This CDR3 contains 16 residues. Germline V CDR1 and CDR2: MNHEY, SVGAGI. The CDR3 loop is CASSYSYGTGGNEQFF. The CDR3 DNA follows: TGTGCCAGCAGTTACTCATATGGGACAGGGGGAAATGAGCAGTTCTTC.

Written as DNA, the CDR3 is TGTGCCAGCAGCTTAATTGCGGGCTCCTACAATGAGCAGTTCTTC. This encodes CASSLIAGSYNEQFF. The rearrangement uses TRBV7-3 and TRBJ2-1, with TRBD2 as a possible D gene (5 bases). The germline gives CDR1 SGHTA, CDR2 FQGTGA. This CDR3 region has 15 residues. Trimming cost V 1 base and J 0 bases, with 7 bases left between them. Based on the CDR3 plus reference TRBV7-3 and TRBJ2-1, the full variable domain is GAGVSQTPSNKVTEKGKYVELRCDPISGHTALYWYRQSLGQGPEFLIYFQGTGAADDSGLPNDRFFAVRPEGSVSTLKIQRTERGDSAVYLCASSLIAGSYNEQFFGPGTRLTVL.

This clone was counted a single time. The J gene is TRBJ1-2, the V gene TRBV6-5; TRBD1 aligns across 8 bases. This CDR3 is 14 amino acids long. The germline gives CDR1 MNHEY, CDR2 SVGAGI. The V and J ends lost 2 bases and 4 bases, in that order; junction bases with no gene match: 3. CDR3 sequence reads: CASSYATGVYGYTF. In DNA, the CDR3 is TGTGCCAGCAGTTACGCGACAGGGGTCTATGGCTACACCTTC.